A selection of T cell receptor beta chains follows, all from one sample in a study of regulatory T cells after allogeneic stem cell transplantation. Via MiXCR, TCRdb re-called the 5' RACE reads, giving one row per CDR3 protein. The sample yields fewer than 5,500 distinct CDR3 sequences, around 97% seen once. The sequences come from sorted CD4+ T cells from blood (whether regulatory or conventional is not recorded), collected 30 days after allogeneic stem cell transplant. The receptors were gathered from a human patient who had an allogeneic stem cell transplant, so the T cells may come from the graft donor. The CDR3 runs from the conserved cysteine through the conserved F or W. A D gene is named only where the DNA matches it firmly. Rows may omit the clone size; those that give it use once, few, many or a size class.

DNA: TGCGCCAGCAGCTTGCTGGCGGCAGCCATGTACGAGCAGTACTTC; CDR3: CASSLLAAAMYEQYF; size: once; J: TRBJ2-7; D: -; V: TRBV5-1
DNA: TGTGCCAGCAGCTTGGGGCTCCAAGAGAAGCAGTACTTC; CDR3: CASSLGLQEKQYF; size: few; J: TRBJ2-7; D: -; V: TRBV3-1
DNA: TGCGGCGTTGACCCAGGGGGAGGCTATGGCTACACCTTC; CDR3: CGVDPGGGYGYTF; size: -; J: TRBJ1-2; D: TRBD1; V: TRBV29-1
DNA: TGCGCCAGTCAACCTAGGACTAGCAGTGACTACTCCGAGCACTACTTC; CDR3: CASQPRTSSDYSEHYF; size: -; J: TRBJ2-7; D: TRBD2; V: TRBV5-1
DNA: TGTGCCAGTAGTATGGGTAGCACCTACGAGCAGTATTTC; CDR3: CASSMGSTYEQYF; size: -; J: TRBJ2-7; D: -; V: TRBV19
DNA: TGCAGTGCTAGAGATCCATCGGGAGAGGGAGATACGCAGTATTTT; CDR3: CSARDPSGEGDTQYF; size: hyperexpanded; J: TRBJ2-3; D: -; V: TRBV20-1
DNA: TGCCTTTCTAGCGGGCCCTTCTCTACGGGCCGACTGCATTTT; CDR3: CLSSGPFSTGRLHF; size: -; J: TRBJ1-5; D: -; V: TRBV20-1
DNA: TGCGCCAGTCGCCCTGGGACTAGCGGGAGCTACTACGAGCAGTACTTC; CDR3: CASRPGTSGSYYEQYF; size: -; J: TRBJ2-7; D: TRBD2; V: TRBV5-1
DNA: TGCAGTGATGGCCCGGGGCGTCGTCAGCCCCAGCATTTT; CDR3: CSDGPGRRQPQHF; size: -; J: TRBJ1-5; D: -; V: TRBV20-1
DNA: TGCGCCAGCAGCGTAGGTGGAGATGAGATCTACGAGCCGTTCTTT; CDR3: CASSVGGDEIYEPFF; size: -; J: TRBJ2-7; D: -; V: TRBV9
DNA: TGTGCCACCAGCATAGAGGGACAGGGGAAAGAGAACCAGTACTTC; CDR3: CATSIEGQGKENQYF; size: -; J: TRBJ2-5; D: TRBD1; V: TRBV5-4
DNA: TGCCGTGCTGAAGGCCCGGGACAGTTCTACGAGCAGGTCTTC; CDR3: CRAEGPGQFYEQVF; size: -; J: TRBJ2-7; D: TRBD1; V: TRBV20-1
DNA: TGTGCCAGCAGTCCTAAGAGCTCCTATAATACACCCCACCACTTT; CDR3: CASSPKSSYNTPHHF; size: -; J: TRBJ1-6; D: -; V: TRBV2
DNA: TGCGGCAGCAGCGGACTAGCGGGATCCATGTACGAGCTGTATTTC; CDR3: CGSSGLAGSMYELYF; size: -; J: TRBJ2-7; D: TRBD2; V: TRBV5-1
DNA: TGCAGTGGTAGTTGGAGAATGGGCAATCAGCGCCAGTATTTC; CDR3: CSGSWRMGNQRQYF; size: -; J: TRBJ1-5; D: -; V: TRBV20-1
DNA: TGCAGTGCTAGTGCGGGAATGGGTAATCAGCCCCAGCATTTT; CDR3: CSASAGMGNQPQHF; size: -; J: TRBJ1-5; D: -; V: TRBV20-1
DNA: TGCCCCAGCAGCCAACCCGCCGGGACAGGATCCTACGAGCAGTACTTC; CDR3: CPSSQPAGTGSYEQYF; size: -; J: TRBJ2-7; D: TRBD1; V: TRBV5-1
DNA: TGCGCCAGTCAACCTGTGACTGGCGTGAATTACTACGAGCAGTACTTC; CDR3: CASQPVTGVNYYEQYF; size: -; J: TRBJ2-7; D: -; V: TRBV5-1
DNA: TGCAGTGCCCCACAGTCTAGCGGCGACCAAGAGACCCAGTTCTTC; CDR3: CSAPQSSGDQETQFF; size: -; J: TRBJ2-1; D: TRBD2; V: TRBV20-1
DNA: TGTGCCAGCAGTATGACAGGGATGAACACTGAACACTTCTTT; CDR3: CASSMTGMNTEHFF; size: -; J: TRBJ1-1; D: TRBD1; V: TRBV6-2/TRBV6-3
DNA: TGTAGTGCTAGGGTCGGGTGGCTCCGGGAGACCCAGTACTTC; CDR3: CSARVGWLRETQYF; size: -; J: TRBJ2-5; D: -; V: TRBV20-1
DNA: TGCGCCAGCAGCTTGCTGGGGGGGAACGATGGCTTCTCCTTC; CDR3: CASSLLGGNDGFSF; size: -; J: TRBJ1-2; D: -; V: TRBV5-1
DNA: TGCAGCGTGACCCCCGAGACAACGGGCGCCTACAATGAGGAGTTCTTC; CDR3: CSVTPETTGAYNEEFF; size: -; J: TRBJ2-1; D: -; V: TRBV29-1
DNA: TGCAGCGTGCCCCCCGGGAAAGGGGGCTCCTACAATGAGCACTTCTTC; CDR3: CSVPPGKGGSYNEHFF; size: -; J: TRBJ2-1; D: TRBD1; V: TRBV29-1
DNA: TGCAGCGGGACCGCCGAGACAGGGGGCGCCTACAAAGAGCAGTTCTTC; CDR3: CSGTAETGGAYKEQFF; size: -; J: TRBJ2-1; D: TRBD1; V: TRBV29-1